Listed here are 12 T cell receptor beta chains from one sample, sequenced in a study of Tregs in tolerant kidney transplant recipients. The assay was immunoSEQ multiplex PCR, and TCRdb's table has in-frame clones only and misses some. The data contain about 240,000 clones, roughly 80% of them singletons. Material: CD4+ T cells from blood. The source of these receptors is a human donor in good health.

The gene calls are TRBV2 and TRBJ1-2; 7 bases line up with TRBD1. Germline V gene data show CDR1 as SNHLY and CDR2 as FYNNEI. This CDR3 region has 14 residues. J was trimmed by 3 bases and V by 6 bases; bases with no gene match: 7. CDR3 DNA: TGTGCCAGCAGGGGGGACGACAGGGACTATGGCTACACCTTC. Translating gives CASRGDDRDYGYTF.

J is TRBJ2-1 and V is TRBV10-2, with 7 bases aligning to TRBD2. J lost 9 bases, V lost 0 bases, and 17 bases had no gene match. Germline values: CDR1 WSHSY, CDR2 SAAADI. The CDR3 length is 18 residues. CDR3 nucleotides: TGCGCCAGCAGTGAGTCGGTGGTACGGGACTACTTGATGGGTGAGCAGTTCTTC. Encoded protein: CASSESVVRDYLMGEQFF.

The V and J genes are TRBV14 and TRBJ1-4, with TRBD1 as a possible D gene (5 bases). Trimming removed 4 bases from V and 7 bases from J, with 19 bases in between. Germline loops: CDR1 SGHDN, CDR2 FVKESK. There are 16 residues in the CDR3. CDR3 nucleotides: TGTGCCAGCAGCCCCTCCCGGGGCCGAGAGGGTGAAAAACTGTTTTTT. Protein product: CASSPSRGREGEKLFF.

This clone is a singleton in its sample. The chain joins TRBV15 to TRBJ2-7, with unresolved D. CDR1 is LNHNV, CDR2 YYDKDF, per germline (reference sequence). V was shortened by 0 bases and J by 2 bases, with 8 bases between the two germline ends. There are 14 residues in the CDR3. DNA for the CDR3: TGTGCCACCAGCAGAGAGGGGTACACCTACGAGCAGTACTTC. Its translation: CATSREGYTYEQYF. Full variable domain (rest looked up from reference TRBV15 and TRBJ2-7): DAMVIQNPRYQVTQFGKPVTLSCSQTLNHNVMYWYQQKSSQAPKLLFHYYDKDFNNEADTPDNFQSRRPNTSFCFLDIRSPGLGDTAMYLCATSREGYTYEQYFGPGTRLTVT.

The V and J genes are TRBV30 and TRBJ2-1; the D gene could be TRBD1 or TRBD2 (7 bases each). Germline V CDR1 and CDR2: GTSNPN, SVGIG (reference sequence). V lost 6 bases and J lost 5, with 17 bases in between. The CDR3 has 14 residues. The CDR3 loop reads CACQQGGGHNEQFF. The CDR3 nucleotides read TGTGCCTGCCAGCAGGGGGGGGGCCACAATGAGCAGTTCTTC. The entire variable domain, with the rest obtained from reference TRBV30 and TRBJ2-1, is as follows: SQTIHQWPATLVQPVGSPLSLECTVEGTSNPNLYWYRQAAGRGLQLLFYSVGIGQISSEVPQNLSASRPQDRQFILSSKKLLLSDSGFYLCACQQGGGHNEQFFGPGTRLTVL.

This chain links TRBV27 with TRBJ1-2; 7 positions match TRBD1. The CDR3 is 15 amino acids. Germline assignment: CDR1 MNHEY and CDR2 SMNVEV (reference sequence). V gave up 5 bases and J gave up 5 bases; unmatched junction bases: 11. CDR3 in DNA: TGTGCCAGCAGTCTGGGGGGGAGACAGGGATATGGCTACACCTTC. This translates into CASSLGGRQGYGYTF.

For this clone: Other DNA sequences in this specimen translate into the identical CDR3. This sequence joins TRBV4-2 and TRBJ2-2; 11 bases are shared with TRBD1. The ends lost 3 bases at V and 0 bases at J; junction bases unmatched: 0. CDR1 is LGHNA, CDR2 YNFKEQ, per germline. The CDR3 spans 16 residues. CDR3 coding DNA: TGTGCCAGCAGCCAGGGACAGGGGGCGAACACCGGGGAGCTGTTTTTT. Protein sequence: CASSQGQGANTGELFF.

This chain uses TRBV29-1 with TRBJ1-3; maybe TRBD1 (5 bases). Trimming took off 4 bases at V and 4 bases at J, with 17 bases between the two ends. This CDR3 is built from 15 residues. The germline gives CDR1 SQVTM, CDR2 ANQGSEA. CDR3 residues: CSVVSFAGTGNTIYF. CDR3 DNA: TGCAGCGTTGTGTCTTTCGCTGGGACCGGAAACACCATATATTTT.

The rearrangement links TRBV5-1 to TRBJ2-1; D is unresolved. Trimming removed 0 bases from V and 1 base from J, with 8 bases in between. Germline-derived CDR1 and CDR2 are SGHRS and YFSETQ. The CDR3 contains 15 residues. The CDR3 protein is CASSLVGRSYNEQFF. CDR3 bases: TGCGCCAGCAGCTTGGTGGGTAGGTCCTACAATGAGCAGTTCTTC.

The chain is built from TRBV10-1 and TRBJ2-2, with a tentative D call TRBD1 (6 bases). Trimming took off 3 bases at V and 0 bases at J, with 14 bases between the two ends. CDR1 and CDR2 from the germline V gene are WNHNN and SYGVQD (reference sequence). The CDR3 extends over 17 amino acids. The CDR3 DNA is TGCGCCAGCAGTGACCGGACAGCCCGTACGAACACCGGGGAGCTGTTTTTT. It is translated as CASSDRTARTNTGELFF.

The chain links TRBV6-1 to TRBJ2-2; D is possibly TRBD1 (5 bases). Germline loops: CDR1 MNHNS, CDR2 SASEGT. V was trimmed by 9 bases and J by 2 bases, leaving 13 bases between them. This CDR3 comprises 14 residues. The CDR3 here is CASARQGNTGELFF. DNA of the CDR3: TGTGCCAGTGCGCGGCAGGGAAACACCGGGGAGCTGTTTTTT.

In this sample, this clone turned up a few times. This chain links TRBV15 with TRBJ2-1; 8 bases match TRBD2. This CDR3 has 15 residues. Germline trimming cut 7 bases from V and 5 bases from J; bases unmatched to any gene: 10. CDR1 and CDR2 from the germline V gene are LNHNV and YYDKDF (reference sequence). The CDR3 coding sequence is TGTGCCACCATCCGAGGCACTAGCGGAGACAATGAGCAGTTCTTC. This gives the protein CATIRGTSGDNEQFF.